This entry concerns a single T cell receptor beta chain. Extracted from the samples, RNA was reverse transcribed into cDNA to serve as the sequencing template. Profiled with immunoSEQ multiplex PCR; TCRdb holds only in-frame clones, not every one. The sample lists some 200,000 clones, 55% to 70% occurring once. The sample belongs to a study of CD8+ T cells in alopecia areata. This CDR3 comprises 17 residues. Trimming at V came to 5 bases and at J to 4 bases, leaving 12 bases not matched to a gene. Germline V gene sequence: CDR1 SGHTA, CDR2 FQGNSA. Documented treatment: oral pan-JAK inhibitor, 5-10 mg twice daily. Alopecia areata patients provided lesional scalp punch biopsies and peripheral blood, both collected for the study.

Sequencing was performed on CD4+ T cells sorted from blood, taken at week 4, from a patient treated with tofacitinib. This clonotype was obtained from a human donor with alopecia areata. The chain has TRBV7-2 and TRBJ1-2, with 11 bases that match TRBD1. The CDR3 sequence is CASSLSVGTGGAYGYTF. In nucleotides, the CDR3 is TGTGCCAGCAGCCTGAGTGTGGGGACAGGGGGGGCCTATGGCTACACCTTC.